This is a list of T cell receptor beta chains from one sample in a study of OX40 agonist ivuxolimab in advanced cancers. The method was immunoSEQ multiplex PCR; TCRdb's version includes in-frame clones alone and lacks a portion of them. The sample shows roughly 80,000 clones, more than 90% of them seen only once. The source was CD4+ or CD8+ T cells sorted from blood, collected in a trial of the OX40 agonist ivuxolimab. The source is an adult with an advanced solid tumor such as melanoma, head and neck, liver or kidney cancer. The CDR3 runs from the conserved cysteine through the conserved F or W. The D gene is left open where the match is weak. Some rows mark clone size as missing; the rest say once, few, many or name a class of expanded clone.

>TRBJ2-1|.|.|TRBV5-1
TGCGCCAGCAGCCCCAGGGTGGGGTCCTACAATGAGCAGTTCTTC
CASSPRVGSYNEQFF
>TRBJ2-3|once|.|TRBV7-9
TGTGCCAGCGCCCGGGGGCCTAGCACAGATACGCAGTATTTT
CASARGPSTDTQYF
>TRBJ2-3|.|TRBD1|TRBV18
TGTGCCAGCTCACCTATAAACGTCTTGGGACAGAGCACAGATACGCAGTATTTT
CASSPINVLGQSTDTQYF
>TRBJ1-4|.|.|TRBV19
TGTGCCAGTAGTCCCCAGGGAAGTGAAAAACTGTTTTTT
CASSPQGSEKLFF
>TRBJ2-7|.|TRBD1|TRBV5-5
TGTGCCAGCAGCCTAGGACAGGGGAGACACGAGCAGTACTTC
CASSLGQGRHEQYF
>TRBJ2-3|few|TRBD2|TRBV5-1
TGCGCCAGCAGCTGGACTAGCGACCCTAGAGGCACAGATACGCAGTATTTT
CASSWTSDPRGTDTQYF
>TRBJ1-1|.|TRBD1|TRBV6-5
TGTGCCAGCCGGTGGACAGGGAACACTGAAGCTTTCTTT
CASRWTGNTEAFF
>TRBJ1-6|.|TRBD1|TRBV7-3
TGTGCCAGCAGCAGATCGGGACAGGGAAATTCACCCCTCCACTTT
CASSRSGQGNSPLHF
>TRBJ2-7|.|.|TRBV11-2
TGTGCCAGCAGCTTAGATCCCCGGTACGAGCAGTACTTC
CASSLDPRYEQYF
>TRBJ1-2|.|.|TRBV7-9
TGTGCCAGCAGCCGAACTCCGCCCGGACAGAGCACAGTTTATGGCTACACCTTC
CASSRTPPGQSTVYGYTF
>TRBJ1-1|.|.|TRBV7-2
TGTGCCAGCAGCTTCGCAGGGTGGGACACTGAAGCTTTCTTT
CASSFAGWDTEAFF
>TRBJ1-5|.|.|TRBV6-6
TGTGCCAGCAGAAGAGACGGGGTTAAGCCCCAGCATTTT
CASRRDGVKPQHF
>TRBJ2-1|once|TRBD2|TRBV18
TGTGCCAGCTCACCTCGACTAGCGGGAGGGGACAACAATGAGCAGTTCTTC
CASSPRLAGGDNNEQFF
>TRBJ2-1|.|TRBD2|TRBV19
TGTGCCAGTAGAACAGCGGGAGGGCCTCGGACAATGACGCAGTTCTTC
CASRTAGGPRTMTQFF
>TRBJ2-5|few|TRBD1|TRBV28
TGTGCCAGCAGATATAGCCCCGGGACAGGCCAAGAGACCCAGTACTTC
CASRYSPGTGQETQYF
>TRBJ1-5|.|.|TRBV7-2
TGTGCCAGCAGCTTAGAGAGAGGTCAGCCCCAGCATTTT
CASSLERGQPQHF
>TRBJ2-3|.|.|TRBV15
TGTGCCACCAGCAGAGGACGAGGGACCGCGCAGTATTTT
CATSRGRGTAQYF
>TRBJ1-4|once|.|TRBV9
TGTGCCAGCAGCGTAGCTACGGGGAGGACTAATGAAAAACTGTTTTTT
CASSVATGRTNEKLFF
>TRBJ1-1|.|.|TRBV20-1
TGCAGTGCTCGGGACGGTCATGAAGCTTTCTTT
CSARDGHEAFF
>TRBJ2-3|.|TRBD2|TRBV18
TGTGCCAGCTCTCCAAAGTCGGCGGGAGGGAGCACAGATACGCAGTATTTT
CASSPKSAGGSTDTQYF
>TRBJ2-7|.|TRBD2|TRBV7-2
TGTGCCAGCAGCTGGAGCGGGACTAGCGGGGGGATCTACGAGCAGTACTTC
CASSWSGTSGGIYEQYF
>TRBJ2-1|.|.|TRBV18
TGTGCCAGCTCACCAGCAGAGTATGAGCAGTTCTTC
CASSPAEYEQFF
>TRBJ2-5|few|.|TRBV9
TGTGCCAGCAGCCCCCGGGACTCCTCGCCGACCCAGTACTTC
CASSPRDSSPTQYF
>TRBJ2-5|.|.|TRBV11-2
TGTGCCAGCAGCTCTAGTTCGGTCCCGGAGACCCAGTACTTC
CASSSSSVPETQYF
>TRBJ2-7|once|TRBD1|TRBV5-6
TGTGCCAGCAGCCAATATGGGGACAGGGGGGGTGAGCAGTACTTC
CASSQYGDRGGEQYF
>TRBJ2-1|once|TRBD1|TRBV29-1
TGCAGCGTCACAACAGGGGCCGGAGGAAATGAGCAGTTCTTC
CSVTTGAGGNEQFF
>TRBJ2-2|.|.|TRBV9
TGTGCCAGCAGCGTAGGAGGGAGGACCGGGGAGCTGTTTTTT
CASSVGGRTGELFF
>TRBJ1-5|.|TRBD1|TRBV19
TGTGCCAGTAGAACCCTGACAGGGGAGAATCAGCCCCAGCATTTT
CASRTLTGENQPQHF
>TRBJ2-4|.|TRBD1|TRBV29-1
TGCAGCGTGCGCCACAGGGGGCTATCCAAAAACATTCAGTACTTC
CSVRHRGLSKNIQYF
>TRBJ1-2|.|TRBD1|TRBV4-2
TGTGCCAGCAGCCACCTAGACAGGGCGGGAGGCTACACCTTC
CASSHLDRAGGYTF
>TRBJ1-6|.|TRBD1|TRBV28
TGTGCCAGCAGTTTGCCCGGGACAGGGGAATCACCCCTCCACTTT
CASSLPGTGESPLHF
>TRBJ2-1|.|TRBD2|TRBV6-4
TGTGCCAGCAGTGACTCGAAACGGCGGGAGGGAGTTATATACAATGAGCAGTTCTTC
CASSDSKRREGVIYNEQFF
>TRBJ2-1|.|TRBD2|TRBV11-2
TGTGCCAGCAGCCCTCTCTCTAGCGGGAGGGCCAATGAGCAGTTCTTC
CASSPLSSGRANEQFF